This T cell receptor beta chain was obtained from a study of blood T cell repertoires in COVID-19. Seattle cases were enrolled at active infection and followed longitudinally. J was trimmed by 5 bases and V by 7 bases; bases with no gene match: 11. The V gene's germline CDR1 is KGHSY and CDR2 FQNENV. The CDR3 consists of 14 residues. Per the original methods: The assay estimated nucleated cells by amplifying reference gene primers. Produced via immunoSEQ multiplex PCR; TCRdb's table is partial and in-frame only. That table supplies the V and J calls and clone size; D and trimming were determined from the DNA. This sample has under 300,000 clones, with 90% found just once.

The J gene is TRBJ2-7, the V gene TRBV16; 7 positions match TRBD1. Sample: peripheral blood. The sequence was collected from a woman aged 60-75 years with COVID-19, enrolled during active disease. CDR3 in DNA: TGTGCCAGCACCCGACAGGGAGAGGGCGACGAGCAGTACTTC. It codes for CASTRQGEGDEQYF.